The rows below give T cell receptor beta chains drawn from one sample of a study of T cell changes during pregnancy in multiple sclerosis. Profiling relied on immunoSEQ multiplex PCR, and the TCRdb table lists in-frame clones only, not all of them. This table has approximately 36,000 clones, 93% appearing once. The sample consisted of CD4+ T cells from peripheral blood mononuclear cells, taken in the first trimester of pregnancy. These receptors all stem from a female donor with multiple sclerosis, enrolled in a pregnancy study. Both conserved end residues are part of each CDR3. A D gene is named only where the DNA matches it firmly. Expanded clones are given a class, and other clones once, few, many or no size at all.

TGTGCCAGCAGCCAGGGACAGACTAGCAATCAGCCCCAGCATTTT	CASSQGQTSNQPQHF	TRBV7-9	TRBJ1-5	TRBD1	.
TGTGCCAGCGCCTCACGGGAAGATCAGCCCCAGCATTTT	CASASREDQPQHF	TRBV2	TRBJ1-5	.	.
TGTGCCAGCTCACCCCAGACAGGGGGGGGTGAAAAACTGTTTTTT	CASSPQTGGGEKLFF	TRBV18	TRBJ1-4	TRBD1	.
TGTGCCAGCAGTCCCCGGACTAGCGGTAGTGAGCAGTTCTTC	CASSPRTSGSEQFF	TRBV27	TRBJ2-1	TRBD2	.
TGTGCCAGCAGCCCGGATCCGGGACAGGGCCTCTACGAGCAGTACTTC	CASSPDPGQGLYEQYF	TRBV5-4	TRBJ2-7	TRBD1	.
TGTGCCAGCAGCCCTCGACAGAACTACGAGCAGTACTTC	CASSPRQNYEQYF	TRBV7-9	TRBJ2-7	.	.
TGCGCCAGCAGACCCGGGACTAGCGGGGGGGCCAGGGATGAGCAGTTCTTC	CASRPGTSGGARDEQFF	TRBV5-1	TRBJ2-1	TRBD2	.
TGCGCCAGCAGCTTGGGGCAGGGGGCGCCTGGCTACACCTTC	CASSLGQGAPGYTF	TRBV5-1	TRBJ1-2	TRBD1	.
TGTGCCAGCAGGGACAGGGGAATGAATGAGCAGTTCTTC	CASRDRGMNEQFF	TRBV6-5	TRBJ2-1	TRBD1	.
TGTGCCAGCAGCTTAAGACAGGGGAGGGTGGAAGCTTTCTTT	CASSLRQGRVEAFF	TRBV11-2	TRBJ1-1	TRBD1	.
TGTGCCAGTAGTATGGAGTTTTTAAGGCCCCAGCATTTT	CASSMEFLRPQHF	TRBV19	TRBJ1-5	.	.
TGTGCCAGCAGCCGAGAGGCGCAGGGGGTTGGGAGTGGAAACACCATATATTTT	CASSREAQGVGSGNTIYF	TRBV4-2	TRBJ1-3	TRBD1	.
TGTGCCAGCGGACAGCCGGGACAGGGGATTTTGACTGAAGCTTTCTTT	CASGQPGQGILTEAFF	TRBV27	TRBJ1-1	TRBD1	.
TGTGCCAGCAGCTTAGGGAGGGTAGATCAGTTCTTC	CASSLGRVDQFF	TRBV7-2	TRBJ2-1	.	.
TGTGCCAGCAGTTTATTGCCGGGAGGGCCGAAGACCCAGTACTTC	CASSLLPGGPKTQYF	TRBV28	TRBJ2-5	TRBD2	.
TGCGCCAGCAGACTAGGACAGGGAGATTGGACTGAAGCTTTCTTT	CASRLGQGDWTEAFF	TRBV5-1	TRBJ1-1	TRBD1	.
TGCGCCAGCAGCCCTAAAAGGCGTCCGGACAGGGGGGCTAGCGGGAATAACAATGAGCAGTTCTTC	CASSPKRRPDRGASGNNNEQFF	TRBV5-1	TRBJ2-1	.	.
TGTGCCAGCAGCCCCCTCAGTGAAGCTTTCTTT	CASSPLSEAFF	TRBV7-2	TRBJ1-1	.	once
TGTGCCAGTACCCTAAGAGGGACTAGCCGTACAGATACGCAGTATTTT	CASTLRGTSRTDTQYF	TRBV19	TRBJ2-3	TRBD2	.
TGTGCCAGCAGCTTAGGCGGGCGGCAGCGTGAGCAGTTCTTC	CASSLGGRQREQFF	TRBV7-3	TRBJ2-1	.	.
TGTGCCAGCAGCCAAGACTTGAGACTAACCTACGAGCAGTACTTC	CASSQDLRLTYEQYF	TRBV4-2	TRBJ2-7	.	.
TGTGCTAGTGTCCTTACTAGCGGGTGGTCCGGGGAGCTGTTTTTT	CASVLTSGWSGELFF	TRBV12-5	TRBJ2-2	TRBD2	once
TGTGCCAGCAGTCCAAGTGTAAGGGGGCGAAGAGCTTTCTTT	CASSPSVRGRRAFF	TRBV28	TRBJ1-1	TRBD1	.
TGTGCCAGCAGCCGCGGGACTACCTACGAGCAGTACTTC	CASSRGTTYEQYF	TRBV28	TRBJ2-7	TRBD2	.
TGCGCCAGCAGCGCAGGACTAGCGGGAGGGCCGTCCTACGAGCAGTACTTC	CASSAGLAGGPSYEQYF	TRBV5-1	TRBJ2-7	TRBD2	.
TGTGCCAGCAGCGCCTACTCTGGGGCCAACGTCCTGACTTTC	CASSAYSGANVLTF	TRBV7-3	TRBJ2-6	.	.
TGTGCCAGCTGGGACAGTCGGAGGAACACTGAAGCTTTCTTT	CASWDSRRNTEAFF	TRBV19	TRBJ1-1	TRBD1	.
TGTGCCAGCAGCCCGCGGACTTACGAGCAGTACTTC	CASSPRTYEQYF	TRBV7-6	TRBJ2-7	.	once
TGTGCCAGCAGTGTGGGACTGGGGCCAACAGATACGCAGTATTTT	CASSVGLGPTDTQYF	TRBV6-4	TRBJ2-3	.	.
TGTGCCAGCAGCTTGGTGGGGCCAGGGAACACTGAAGCTTTCTTT	CASSLVGPGNTEAFF	TRBV5-4	TRBJ1-1	.	.
TGTGCCAGCAGGCGGATGGCCATGAACACTGAAGCTTTCTTT	CASRRMAMNTEAFF	TRBV6-5	TRBJ1-1	.	.
TGCGCCAGCAGCCCGCGATTCAGGGACATGGCTGGAAACACCATATATTTT	CASSPRFRDMAGNTIYF	TRBV5-1	TRBJ1-3	.	.
TGTGCCAGCAGCTTAGTGGGGGCACCGGCGCAGTATTTT	CASSLVGAPAQYF	TRBV7-2	TRBJ2-3	.	.
TGTGCCTGGAGTGTAACGCGGGAGGGCCGGGGGAATGAGCAGTTCTTC	CAWSVTREGRGNEQFF	TRBV30	TRBJ2-1	TRBD2	.
TGTGCCAGCTCACTTAACTCGGGGTCAAATGAAAAACTGTTTTTT	CASSLNSGSNEKLFF	TRBV18	TRBJ1-4	.	.
TGCGCCAGCAGCCGGACTAGCGGATACACCGGGGAGCTGTTTTTT	CASSRTSGYTGELFF	TRBV5-1	TRBJ2-2	TRBD2	.
TGTGCCAGCTCACCTGGGACACAACAAGAGACCCAGTACTTC	CASSPGTQQETQYF	TRBV18	TRBJ2-5	.	.
TGTGCCAGCTCCCTACAGGGGGCTGGAGATACGCAGTATTTT	CASSLQGAGDTQYF	TRBV18	TRBJ2-3	TRBD1	.